The 30 T cell receptor beta chains below come from one sample, sequenced in a study of beta chain features in type 1 diabetes. cDNA synthesis used the whole RNA isolate, giving expressed TCRB sequences. Sequenced by immunoSEQ multiplex PCR; TCRdb stores in-frame clones only, minus some. The sample records 400,000 to 500,000 clones, approximately 15% being singletons. Sequenced material: naive CD4+ T cells from blood. The receptors derive from a young man in good health.

The chain uses TRBV5-1 and TRBJ2-1, with a tentative D call TRBD2 (5 bases). CDR1 and CDR2 from the germline V gene are SGHRS and YFSETQ. CDR3 length: 15 amino acids. The ends were cut back, 4 bases at V and 4 bases at J, with 15 bases in the middle. CDR3 region: CASSRDGESYNEQFF. In nucleotides, the CDR3 is TGCGCCAGCAGCCGAGACGGGGAAAGTTACAATGAGCAGTTCTTC.

The rearrangement joins TRBV9 to TRBJ2-6, with D possibly TRBD1 on 5 matching bases. Trimming stripped 4 bases from V and 3 bases from J, with 17 bases between. Germline V lookup: CDR1 SGDLS, CDR2 YYNGEE. CDR3 length: 17 amino acids. The CDR3 nucleotides are TGTGCCAGCAGCATCCAGACCAGGGCGGATGGGGCCAACGTCCTGACTTTC. This codes for CASSIQTRADGANVLTF.

This clone has only a few counts. The chain couples TRBV7-2 to TRBJ2-4; D gene unclear. Germline CDR1 reads SGHTA; CDR2 reads FQGNSA. This CDR3 contains 14 residues. V was cut by 1 base and J by 5 bases, with 9 bases left in between. CDR3 loop: CASSLGGKQNIQYF. The CDR3, as DNA: TGTGCCAGCAGCTTAGGAGGCAAGCAAAACATTCAGTACTTC.

This clone was recorded a few times. The identical CDR3 is also encoded by other nucleotide sequences in the sample. The chain carries TRBV7-2 and TRBJ2-5; a possible D gene is TRBD1 (6 bases). Germline CDR1 SGHTA, CDR2 FQGNSA. The CDR3 has 13 residues. V lost 1 base to trimming and J lost 5 bases, with 8 bases between them. The CDR3 spells CASSLGGRETQYF. Here the CDR3 DNA reads TGTGCCAGCAGCTTAGGGGGGCGGGAGACCCAGTACTTC.

The chain carries TRBV9 and TRBJ2-7; TRBD1 aligns across 10 bases. From germline, CDR1 is SGDLS and CDR2 YYNGEE. The CDR3 spans 14 residues. The V and J ends lost 0 bases and 8 bases, in that order; junction bases with no gene match: 5. CDR3 nucleotide sequence: TGTGCCAGCAGCGTAGGAGACAGGGGGCTCAAGCAGTACTTC. This translates into CASSVGDRGLKQYF.

This clone occurred a few times. This chain connects TRBV15 to TRBJ2-7; TRBD1 agrees at 8 bases. The germline CDR1 and CDR2 sequences are LNHNV and YYDKDF (reference sequence). The J segment lost 0 bases and the V segment lost 3 bases, leaving 10 bases of the junction unmatched. This CDR3 spans 17 amino acids. CDR3 protein: CATSREYSGTGSYEQYF. CDR3 nucleotide sequence: TGTGCCACCAGCAGGGAATACTCCGGGACAGGCTCCTACGAGCAGTACTTC.

The V and J genes are TRBV4-3 and TRBJ2-1, with 8 bases matching TRBD2. CDR1 and CDR2 from the germline V gene are LGHNA and YSLEER. V trimming: 2 bases; J trimming: 8 bases; junction bases outside the gene matches: 11. This CDR3 is built from 16 residues. CDR3 protein: CASSQPSGTRKDEQFF. The DNA for the CDR3 is TGCGCCAGCAGCCAACCCTCCGGGACTAGGAAAGATGAGCAGTTCTTC.

J is TRBJ2-3 and V is TRBV11-2; 11 bases match TRBD2. Unmatched junction bases numbered 1, after V lost 5 bases and J lost 6 bases. CDR3 length equals 13 residues. Germline V gives CDR1 SGHAT, CDR2 FQNNGV. The CDR3 spells CASSLAGGDTQYF. The CDR3 region has the DNA TGTGCCAGCAGCCTAGCGGGGGGCGATACGCAGTATTTT.

The V call is TRBV7-6, the J call TRBJ2-5; TRBD1 aligns across 8 bases. V lost 2 bases to trimming and J lost 5 bases; unmatched junction nucleotides: 10. Germline-derived CDR1 and CDR2 are SGHVS and FNYEAQ. This CDR3 region has 16 residues. CDR3 region: CASSLSWAGGSETQYF. The DNA for the CDR3 is TGTGCCAGCAGCTTAAGTTGGGCAGGGGGCAGTGAGACCCAGTACTTC.

This clone was counted ten times or more. J is TRBJ2-6 and V is TRBV7-6, with D unresolved. V was pared by 5 bases and J by 0 bases, with 11 bases between. From germline, CDR1 is SGHVS and CDR2 FNYEAQ. CDR3 length equals 16 residues. For the CDR3, the DNA is TGTGCCAGCAGCCCACCCTTCAGCTCTGGGGCCAACGTCCTGACTTTC. Translation gives CASSPPFSSGANVLTF. Full variable domain (missing parts from reference TRBV7-6 and TRBJ2-6): GAGVSQSPRYKVTKRGQDVALRCDPISGHVSLYWYRQALGQGPEFLTYFNYEAQQDKSGLPNDRFSAERPEGSISTLTIQRTEQRDSAMYRCASSPPFSSGANVLTFGAGSRLTVL.

This clone was counted a few times. V gene TRBV7-9 combines with J gene TRBJ2-7; 12 bases line up with TRBD1. CDR3 length equals 15 residues. Germline trimming cut 4 bases from V and 5 bases from J; bases unmatched to any gene: 6. The germline V gene has CDR1 SEHNR and CDR2 FQNEAQ (reference sequence). The CDR3 nucleotides are TGTGCCAGCAGCTCCAGAAGGGACAGGGGGCACGAGCAGTACTTC. It translates to CASSSRRDRGHEQYF.

V and J are TRBV15 and TRBJ1-2; D is ambiguous. CDR3 length equals 12 residues. V was clipped by 6 bases and J by 2 bases, with 7 bases between them. Germline CDR1 reads LNHNV; CDR2 reads YYDKDF (reference sequence). CDR3 region: CATRDGNYGYTF. The DNA of the CDR3 is TGTGCCACCAGGGATGGGAACTATGGCTACACCTTC.

This clone was seen more than once but under ten times. The chain links TRBV30 to TRBJ2-1, with 9 bases aligning to TRBD2. The CDR3 is 15 amino acids. The germline gives CDR1 GTSNPN, CDR2 SVGIG (reference sequence). J gave up 8 bases and V 2 bases, and 10 bases lay outside the gene matches. The CDR3 here is CAWSPSSGRIDEQFF. In nucleotides, the CDR3 is TGTGCCTGGAGTCCCTCGAGCGGGAGGATCGATGAGCAGTTCTTC. Complete variable domain (other parts from reference TRBV30 and TRBJ2-1): SQTIHQWPATLVQPVGSPLSLECTVEGTSNPNLYWYRQAAGRGLQLLFYSVGIGQISSEVPQNLSASRPQDRQFILSSKKLLLSDSGFYLCAWSPSSGRIDEQFFGPGTRLTVL.

This clone has only a few counts. The chain joins TRBV4-3 to TRBJ2-1; the match to TRBD2 covers 7 bases. This CDR3 is built from 13 residues. J gave up 7 bases and V 11 bases, and 11 bases lay outside the gene matches. Germline V gene data show CDR1 as LGHNA and CDR2 as YSLEER. The CDR3, as DNA: TGCGCCTATCCCGGCGGGAGAGGGAATGAGCAGTTCTTC. Its protein is CAYPGGRGNEQFF.

This clone was observed a few times. The V gene is TRBV4-2, the J gene TRBJ2-2; unclear D gene. This CDR3 is built from 15 residues. V was pared by 0 bases and J by 2 bases, with 7 bases between. Germline values: CDR1 LGHNA, CDR2 YNFKEQ. CDR3 residues: CASSQDKTNTGELFF. As DNA, the CDR3 is TGTGCCAGCAGCCAAGATAAGACCAACACCGGGGAGCTGTTTTTT.

This clone has only a few counts. This chain links TRBV7-2 with TRBJ1-1; D unresolved. V was trimmed by 7 bases and J by 11 bases, leaving 20 bases between them. The CDR3 runs 13 residues. Germline loops: CDR1 SGHTA, CDR2 FQGNSA. CDR3 sequence (DNA): TGTGCCAGCACCCCTCCCCCTTTGGTAAGGGCTTTCTTT. This codes for CASTPPPLVRAFF.

This sequence joins TRBV7-2 and TRBJ2-5; TRBD1 matches 7 bases. With 5 bases clipped from V and 4 bases from J, the junction kept 13 bases outside the gene matches. The length of the CDR3 is 16 residues. Germline CDR1 SGHTA, CDR2 FQGNSA. Here the CDR3 DNA reads TGTGCCAGCAGCAAGGCCGCTGGAAACAGGGGAGAGACCCAGTACTTC. It yields the protein CASSKAAGNRGETQYF. The full variable domain, completed using reference TRBV7-2 and TRBJ2-5, is GAGVSQSPSNKVTEKGKDVELRCDPISGHTALYWYRQSLGQGLEFLIYFQGNSAPDKSGLPSDRFSAERTGGSVSTLTIQRTQQEDSAVYLCASSKAAGNRGETQYFGPGTRLLVL.

In this sample, this clone turned up a few times. The chain combines TRBV19 with TRBJ1-1; D ambiguous. Between the trimmed V and J ends, which lost 8 bases and 10 bases, there was a span of 14 bases. The CDR3 consists of 11 residues. The germline V gene encodes CDR1 LNHDA and CDR2 SQIVND (reference sequence). CDR3 region: CASSFREGAFF. In DNA, the CDR3 is TGTGCCAGTTCATTCCGGGAAGGAGCTTTCTTT.

V and J are TRBV10-3 and TRBJ1-1; D not certain. The V end was cut by 8 bases, the J end by 4 bases, with 8 bases between. Germline CDR1 and CDR2: ENHRY and SYGVKD. The CDR3 is made up of 11 amino acids. This CDR3 reads CAIGGPTEAFF. The CDR3 DNA reads as TGTGCCATCGGCGGGCCCACTGAAGCTTTCTTT.

In this sample, this clone turned up a few times. The gene calls are TRBV7-9 and TRBJ2-1, with D possibly matching TRBD1 (5 bases). The germline V and J ends were trimmed by 2 bases and 3 bases, with 17 bases remaining between them. The CDR3 extends over 17 amino acids. In germline, CDR1 is SEHNR, CDR2 FQNEAQ (reference sequence). The CDR3 region is CASSLLLVDTLYNEQFF. The CDR3 DNA reads TGTGCCAGCAGCTTATTGTTGGTGGACACCCTCTACAATGAGCAGTTCTTC.

CDR3: CASSGNAGAAADTQYF. The CDR3 DNA follows: TGTGCCAGCAGCGGCAACGCGGGGGCCGCCGCAGATACGCAGTATTTT. V gene TRBV9 combines with J gene TRBJ2-3; D is perhaps TRBD2 (7 bases). V lost 3 bases to trimming and J lost 4 bases, with 18 bases between them. This CDR3 is 16 amino acids long. Germline assignment: CDR1 SGDLS and CDR2 YYNGEE.

This chain connects TRBV5-4 to TRBJ1-6, with D maybe TRBD1 (6 bases). V lost 0 bases to trimming and J lost 10 bases, with 11 bases between them. The CDR3 has 14 residues. The germline CDR1 and CDR2 sequences are SGHNT and YYREEE (reference sequence). The CDR3 loop reads CASSLGGARSPLHF. CDR3 coding DNA: TGTGCCAGCAGCTTGGGGGGGGCTCGGTCACCCCTCCACTTT.

V usage is TRBV19 and J usage is TRBJ1-1; the D is unclear. Germline V CDR1 and CDR2: LNHDA, SQIVND (reference sequence). V lost 1 base to trimming and J lost 6 bases, with 9 bases between them. The CDR3 consists of 13 residues. CDR3 sequence reads: CASSIATSAEAFF. The CDR3 nucleotides are TGTGCCAGTAGTATAGCCACAAGTGCTGAAGCTTTCTTT.

This sequence joins TRBV7-9 and TRBJ2-1; D gene uncertain. V gave up 1 base and J gave up 4 bases, with 8 bases separating them. The CDR3 length is 14 residues. The germline V gene encodes CDR1 SEHNR and CDR2 FQNEAQ (reference sequence). This CDR3 is CASSLVGFYNEQFF. The CDR3 DNA follows: TGTGCCAGCAGCTTAGTTGGGTTTTACAATGAGCAGTTCTTC.

In its sample, this clone was seen a few times. The chain uses TRBV14 and TRBJ1-1, with D perhaps matching TRBD1 (5 bases). This CDR3 has 13 residues. CDR1 SGHDN and CDR2 FVKESK come from the germline V gene. Trimming pared 0 bases from V and 10 bases from J, leaving 12 bases between. The CDR3 spells CASSQDFAGRAFF. The CDR3 DNA sequence: TGTGCCAGCAGCCAAGATTTCGCAGGGAGAGCTTTCTTT.

The rearrangement links TRBV11-2 to TRBJ2-7; maybe TRBD1 (5 bases). The CDR3 is made up of 13 amino acids. Germline V gives CDR1 SGHAT, CDR2 FQNNGV. Deletions cut 3 bases from V and 7 bases from J, with 13 bases between. CDR3 amino acids: CASSLVRAREQYF. CDR3 DNA: TGTGCCAGCAGCTTGGTCAGGGCACGGGAGCAGTACTTC.

This clone came up a few times. The rearrangement links TRBV6-5 to TRBJ2-5; 9 bases agree with TRBD1. CDR1 and CDR2 (germline): MNHEY, SVGAGI. V lost 6 bases to trimming and J lost 5 bases; unmatched junction nucleotides: 10. CDR3 size: 15 residues. As DNA, the CDR3 is TGTGCCAGCAGCCCACTGGGACAGGGAACGGAGACCCAGTACTTC. It translates to CASSPLGQGTETQYF.

The V and J genes are TRBV30 and TRBJ1-2; D is unclear. Trimming shortened V by 5 bases and J by 1 base, and 17 bases separated the two germline ends. Germline V CDR1 and CDR2: GTSNPN, SVGIG (reference sequence). CDR3 length equals 15 residues. The CDR3 nucleotides are TGTGCCTGGCTTGGGAGTTTAGTTGGTAACTATGGCTACACCTTC. It translates to CAWLGSLVGNYGYTF.

This clone was seen a few times. The V gene is TRBV14, the J gene TRBJ2-5; no definite D call. Deletions cut 4 bases from V and 5 bases from J, with 8 bases between. The CDR3 covers 12 residues. Germline V gives CDR1 SGHDN, CDR2 FVKESK. The DNA for the CDR3 is TGTGCCAGCAGCCGGAACGGTGAGACCCAGTACTTC. It yields the protein CASSRNGETQYF.

This clone was counted only a few times. The chain couples TRBV11-2 to TRBJ2-3; unclear D gene. The CDR3 extends over 15 amino acids. CDR1 SGHAT and CDR2 FQNNGV come from the germline V gene. V lost 5 bases, J lost 1 base, and 13 bases lay in between. CDR3 DNA sequence: TGTGCCAGCAGCCCAGAAAGATGGGGCACAGATACGCAGTATTTT. Translation: CASSPERWGTDTQYF. Combining the CDR3 with reference TRBV11-2 and TRBJ2-3 gives the whole variable domain EAGVAQSPRYKIIEKRQSVAFWCNPISGHATLYWYQQILGQGPKLLIQFQNNGVVDDSQLPKDRFSAERLKGVDSTLKIQPAKLEDSAVYLCASSPERWGTDTQYFGPGTRLTVL.